This T cell receptor (beta chain) comes out of a study of human T cells and chemical hapten exposure (dated by TCRdb to the early 2020s). As for the study more broadly: The libraries were sequenced as a pool, and the TCR yield per sample differed mostly because of small variations in library volumes within the pool. Peripheral blood TCR repertoire changes were tracked in vivo in alopecia patients during primary and secondary sensitization to the hapten diphenylcyclopropenone (DPC). For every blood RNA sample, sequencing covered both the TCR alpha and TCR beta chains.

The CDR3 measures 13 amino acids from cysteine to phenylalanine. The CDR3 DNA has 39 bases and is translated from base 1. V is pared back by 4 bases and J by 7 bases, with 10 bases lying between the germline termini. The germline V gene provides CDR1 SGHDN and CDR2 FVKESK. This clonotype turned up a few times. The antigen this receptor binds is unknown. Base qualities are not recorded, but no much larger clone differs from it by a single base. Library method: 5' RACE. Sequencing relied on an Illumina MiSeq. During library preparation, unique molecular identifiers were attached to individual cDNA molecules so that TCRs could be counted in a quantitative, reproducible way. Under the source paper's analysis protocol: The median number of TCRs per sample was approximately 93,000, ranging from 23,224 to 690,600. The Decombinator software suite was used to annotate V, J and CDR3 in the TCR reads. For the PS versus PT1 abundance plots, all samples were subsampled to the same number of TCRs (28,000). TCRs were defined as expanded if absent before sensitization and observed at least eight times at the 2-week time point. TCRdb itself trimmed the public reads at Q25 with fastp, ran MiXCR and retained productive beta chains. Rows merge per CDR3 protein into single entries with the most common DNA and genes. These V and J calls derive from TCRdb rather than the authors' analysis. This sample lists 120,000 to 150,000 distinct CDR3 sequences; 3.5% to 5% were detected once. The ten largest clones represent about 1.3% of the sample.

General conclusions and limits of the study: After repeated subsampling, changes were observed in the strength of the expansion versus patch-test correlation and in the threshold at which the correlation became significant. No change with DPC sensitization was found in the number of TCRs above 1 in 1000 frequency, and no evidence of global repertoire structure alterations was found.

Total RNA was isolated from unfractionated whole blood collected in Tempus Blood RNA tubes. About 5 healthy volunteers were used as TCR sequencing controls and were bled at day 0, 2 weeks and 6 weeks. The receptor chain draws on TRBV14 and TRBJ2-2; 6 matching bases give a weak D call of TRBD2. This receptor was identified in a female donor in good health. The bases read TGTGCCAGCAGCCCCGGGGGAGGCGGGGAGCTGTTTTTT. Its coded protein is CASSPGGGGELFF.